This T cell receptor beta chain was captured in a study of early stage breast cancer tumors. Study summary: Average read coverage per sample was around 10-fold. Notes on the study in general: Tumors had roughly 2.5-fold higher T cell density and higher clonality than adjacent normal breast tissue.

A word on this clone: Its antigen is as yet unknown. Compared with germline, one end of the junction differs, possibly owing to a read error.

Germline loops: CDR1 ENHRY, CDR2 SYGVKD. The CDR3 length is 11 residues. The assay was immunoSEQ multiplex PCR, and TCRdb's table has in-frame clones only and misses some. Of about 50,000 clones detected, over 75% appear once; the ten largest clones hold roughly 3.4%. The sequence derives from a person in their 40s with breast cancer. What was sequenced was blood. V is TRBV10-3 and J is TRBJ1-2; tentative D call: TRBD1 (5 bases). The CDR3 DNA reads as TGTGCCGCACAGGATAAGGGGACGGAGGAATTC. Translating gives CAAQDKGTEEF.